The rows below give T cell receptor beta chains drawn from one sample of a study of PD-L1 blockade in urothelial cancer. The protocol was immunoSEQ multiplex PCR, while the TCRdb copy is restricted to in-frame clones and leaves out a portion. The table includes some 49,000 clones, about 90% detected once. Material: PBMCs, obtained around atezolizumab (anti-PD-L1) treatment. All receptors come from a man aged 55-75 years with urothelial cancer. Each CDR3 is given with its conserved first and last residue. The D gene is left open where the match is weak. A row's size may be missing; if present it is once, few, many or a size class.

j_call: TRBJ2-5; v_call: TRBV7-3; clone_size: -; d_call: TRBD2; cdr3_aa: CASSLGSGEQETQYF; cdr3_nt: TGTGCCAGCAGCTTGGGTAGCGGGGAGCAAGAGACCCAGTACTTC
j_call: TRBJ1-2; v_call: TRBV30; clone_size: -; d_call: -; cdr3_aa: CACTTTRNYGYTF; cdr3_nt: TGTGCCTGTACGACAACAAGAAACTATGGCTACACCTTC
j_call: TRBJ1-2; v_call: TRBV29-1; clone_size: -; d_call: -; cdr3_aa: CSVDTGGSQGDYTF; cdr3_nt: TGCAGCGTTGATACGGGAGGGAGTCAAGGAGACTACACCTTC
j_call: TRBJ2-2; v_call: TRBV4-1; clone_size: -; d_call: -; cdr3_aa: CASSHFFGRESSNTGELFF; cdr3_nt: TGCGCCAGCAGCCATTTTTTTGGACGGGAATCTTCGAACACCGGGGAGCTGTTTTTT
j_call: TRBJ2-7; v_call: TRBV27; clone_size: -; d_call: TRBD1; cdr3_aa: CASKGQGVLGSYEQYF; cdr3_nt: TGTGCCAGCAAGGGACAGGGGGTTCTCGGCTCCTACGAGCAGTACTTC
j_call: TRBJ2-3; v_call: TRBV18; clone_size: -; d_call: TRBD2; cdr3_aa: CASSPISGGHDTQYF; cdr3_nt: TGTGCCAGCTCACCAATAAGCGGGGGCCATGATACGCAGTATTTT
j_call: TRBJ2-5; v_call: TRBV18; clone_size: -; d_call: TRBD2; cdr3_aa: CASSQLLATQETQYF; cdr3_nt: TGTGCCAGCTCACAGCTACTAGCGACTCAAGAGACCCAGTACTTC
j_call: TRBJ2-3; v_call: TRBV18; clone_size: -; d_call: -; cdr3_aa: CASSRVGLTDTQYF; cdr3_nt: TGTGCCAGCTCACGGGTGGGCCTTACAGATACGCAGTATTTT
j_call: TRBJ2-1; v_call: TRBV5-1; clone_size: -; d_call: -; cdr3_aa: CASFRGADYNEQFF; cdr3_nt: TGCGCCAGCTTCCGGGGGGCGGACTACAATGAGCAGTTCTTC
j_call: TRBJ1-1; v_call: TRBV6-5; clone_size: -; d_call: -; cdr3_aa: CASSYLQGDAEAFF; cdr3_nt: TGTGCCAGCAGTTACTTACAGGGTGACGCTGAAGCTTTCTTT
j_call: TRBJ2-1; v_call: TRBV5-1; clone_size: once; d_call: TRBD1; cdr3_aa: CASSLDDRDRGVF; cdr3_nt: TGCGCCAGCAGCTTGGATGATCGAGACAGGGGTGTCTTC
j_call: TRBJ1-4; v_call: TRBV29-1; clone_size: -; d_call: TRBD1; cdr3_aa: CSVGGTGGEKLFF; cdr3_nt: TGCAGCGTTGGGGGGACAGGGGGAGAAAAACTGTTTTTT
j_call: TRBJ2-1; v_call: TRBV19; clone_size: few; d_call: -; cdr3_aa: CASSTRGGAYNEQFF; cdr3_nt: TGTGCCAGTAGCACAAGGGGCGGCGCATACAATGAGCAGTTCTTC
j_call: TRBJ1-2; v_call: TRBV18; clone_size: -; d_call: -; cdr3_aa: CASSPPTGFSYGYTF; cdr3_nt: TGTGCCAGCTCACCACCGACGGGTTTCAGCTATGGCTACACCTTC
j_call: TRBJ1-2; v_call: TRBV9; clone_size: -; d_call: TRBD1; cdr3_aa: CASSAGQGARMDGYTF; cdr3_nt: TGTGCCAGCAGCGCGGGACAGGGGGCTCGAATGGATGGCTACACCTTC
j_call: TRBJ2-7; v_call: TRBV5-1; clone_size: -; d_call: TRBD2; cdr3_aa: CASSFGGGGFYEQYF; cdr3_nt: TGCGCCAGCAGCTTTGGCGGGGGGGGGTTTTACGAGCAGTACTTC
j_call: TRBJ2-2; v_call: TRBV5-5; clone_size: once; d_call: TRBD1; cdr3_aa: CASSWGTGDATTGELFF; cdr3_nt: TGTGCCAGCAGCTGGGGGACAGGGGATGCGACTACCGGGGAGCTGTTTTTT
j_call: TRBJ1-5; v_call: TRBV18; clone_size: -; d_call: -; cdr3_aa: CASSPDAVRNQPQHF; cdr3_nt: TGTGCCAGCTCCCCGGATGCGGTTCGGAATCAGCCCCAGCATTTT
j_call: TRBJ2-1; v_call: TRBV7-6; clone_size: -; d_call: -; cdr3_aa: CASSLGTNEQFF; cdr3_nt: TGTGCCAGCAGCTTAGGGACTAATGAGCAGTTCTTC
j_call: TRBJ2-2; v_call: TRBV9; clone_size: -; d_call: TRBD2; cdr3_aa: CASSVATSGGLNTGELFF; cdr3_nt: TGTGCCAGCAGCGTAGCGACTAGCGGGGGCTTGAACACCGGGGAGCTGTTTTTT
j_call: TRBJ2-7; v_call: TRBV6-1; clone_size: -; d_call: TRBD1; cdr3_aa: CASSGGQGASEQYF; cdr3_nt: TGTGCCAGCAGTGGGGGACAGGGGGCTAGCGAGCAGTACTTC
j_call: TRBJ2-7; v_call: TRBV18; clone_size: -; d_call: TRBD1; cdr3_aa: CASSPSLGGEAYEQYF; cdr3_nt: TGTGCCAGCTCACCATCGTTAGGGGGCGAGGCCTACGAGCAGTACTTC
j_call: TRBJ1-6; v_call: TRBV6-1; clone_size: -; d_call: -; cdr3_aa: CASSGSAGANNSPLHF; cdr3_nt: TGTGCCAGCAGTGGATCGGCAGGGGCCAATAATTCACCCCTCCACTTT
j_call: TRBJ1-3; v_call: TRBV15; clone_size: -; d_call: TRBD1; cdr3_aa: CATSRTGGAGNTIYF; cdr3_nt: TGTGCCACCAGCAGGACAGGGGGCGCTGGAAACACCATATATTTT
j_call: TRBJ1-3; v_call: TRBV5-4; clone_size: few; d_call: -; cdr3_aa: CASSLDMDAGNTIYF; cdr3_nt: TGTGCCAGCAGCTTAGACATGGATGCTGGAAACACCATATATTTT
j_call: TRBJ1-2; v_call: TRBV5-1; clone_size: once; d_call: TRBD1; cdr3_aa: CASSLRGQGNGYTF; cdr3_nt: TGCGCCAGCAGCTTGAGAGGACAGGGGAATGGCTACACCTTC
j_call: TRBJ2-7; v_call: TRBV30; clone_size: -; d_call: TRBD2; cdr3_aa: CAWSQAGGRQYF; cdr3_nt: TGTGCCTGGAGTCAAGCGGGGGGGCGGCAGTACTTC
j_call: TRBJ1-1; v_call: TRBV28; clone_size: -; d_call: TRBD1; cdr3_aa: CASRIIGQGGTEAFF; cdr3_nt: TGTGCCAGCAGGATAATAGGACAGGGAGGGACTGAAGCTTTCTTT
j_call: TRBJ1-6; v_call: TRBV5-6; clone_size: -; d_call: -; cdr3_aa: CASSSRVSSYNSPLHF; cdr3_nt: TGTGCCAGCAGCTCCAGGGTGAGCTCCTATAATTCACCCCTCCACTTT
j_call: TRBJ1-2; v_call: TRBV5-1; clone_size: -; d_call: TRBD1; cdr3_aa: CASRIGGTGDNYGYTF; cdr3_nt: TGCGCCAGCAGGATAGGGGGGACAGGGGACAACTATGGCTACACCTTC
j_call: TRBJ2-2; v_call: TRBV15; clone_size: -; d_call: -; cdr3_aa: CATSFGWGRQGELFF; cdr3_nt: TGTGCCACCAGCTTTGGATGGGGGAGGCAGGGGGAGCTGTTTTTT
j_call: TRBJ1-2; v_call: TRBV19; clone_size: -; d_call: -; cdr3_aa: CASRTGNYGYTF; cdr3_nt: TGTGCCAGTAGGACAGGAAACTATGGCTACACCTTC
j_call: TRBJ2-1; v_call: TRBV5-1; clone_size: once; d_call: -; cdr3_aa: CASSLRQGGNEQFF; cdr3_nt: TGCGCCAGCAGCTTGCGCCAGGGAGGCAATGAGCAGTTCTTC
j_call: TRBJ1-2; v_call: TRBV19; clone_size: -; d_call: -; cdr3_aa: CASSQTDYGYTF; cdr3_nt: TGTGCCAGTAGTCAAACAGACTATGGCTACACCTTC
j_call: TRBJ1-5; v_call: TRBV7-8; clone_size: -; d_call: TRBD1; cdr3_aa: CASSSGQGLGNQPQHF; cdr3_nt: TGTGCCAGCAGCTCAGGACAGGGCCTTGGCAATCAGCCCCAGCATTTT
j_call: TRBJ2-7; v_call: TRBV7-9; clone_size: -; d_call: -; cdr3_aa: CASSHGPHEQYF; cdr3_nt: TGTGCCAGCAGCCATGGCCCCCACGAGCAGTACTTC
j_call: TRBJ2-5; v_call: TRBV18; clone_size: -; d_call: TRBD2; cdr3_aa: CASSVLAGDVGETQYF; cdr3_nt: TGTGCCAGCTCAGTTCTGGCGGGGGACGTTGGAGAGACCCAGTACTTC
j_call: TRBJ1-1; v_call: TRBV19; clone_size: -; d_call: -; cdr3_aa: CASSLLDRANTEAFF; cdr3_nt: TGTGCCAGTAGTCTACTGGACAGAGCGAACACTGAAGCTTTCTTT
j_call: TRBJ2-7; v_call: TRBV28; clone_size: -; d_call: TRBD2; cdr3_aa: CASNPGLAGAGEQYF; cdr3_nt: TGTGCCAGCAACCCCGGACTAGCGGGGGCCGGCGAGCAGTACTTC
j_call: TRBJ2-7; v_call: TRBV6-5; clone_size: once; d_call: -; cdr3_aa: CASSPRGGSYEQYF; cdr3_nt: TGTGCCAGCAGTCCCAGGGGTGGGTCCTACGAGCAGTACTTC
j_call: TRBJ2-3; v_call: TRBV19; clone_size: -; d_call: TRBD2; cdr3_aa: CASSGLAGDLTDTQYF; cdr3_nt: TGTGCCAGTAGTGGACTAGCGGGGGACCTCACAGATACGCAGTATTTT
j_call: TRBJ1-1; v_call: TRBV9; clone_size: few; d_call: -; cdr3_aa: CASSVGGIATEAFF; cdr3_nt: TGTGCCAGCAGCGTTGGGGGGATCGCCACTGAAGCTTTCTTT
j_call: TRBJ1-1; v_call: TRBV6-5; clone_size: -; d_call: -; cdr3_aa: CATLRGGSRNTEAFF; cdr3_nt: TGTGCCACCCTAAGGGGAGGCAGCCGGAACACTGAAGCTTTCTTT
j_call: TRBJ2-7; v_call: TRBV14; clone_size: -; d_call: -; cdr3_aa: CASSPDRMLEQYF; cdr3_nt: TGTGCCAGCAGCCCGGACAGAATGTTAGAGCAGTACTTC
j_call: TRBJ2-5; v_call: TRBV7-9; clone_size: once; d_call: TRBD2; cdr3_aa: CASSLMTSGAQETQYF; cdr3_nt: TGTGCCAGCAGCTTAATGACTAGCGGGGCCCAAGAGACCCAGTACTTC